The clone carrying this TCR beta chain is judged medium-sized (0.01 to 0.1%). The antigen is unknown. The data originate from a study of T cell repertoires in ileal Crohn's disease. Overall study context: At surgery, 30% to 40% of patients smoked, with median disease duration approximately 7.3 years.

V dropped 6 bases and J dropped 0; count of bases not matched to a gene: 6. Germline V CDR1 and CDR2: MDHEN, SYDVKM. The CDR3 runs to 15 residues. The study's findings and limits: Postoperative endoscopy occurred within one year, median roughly 6.9 months.

The time point here: neoterminal ileum biopsy at postoperative endoscopy, about 6 months after surgery. Sequenced by immunoSEQ multiplex PCR; TCRdb stores in-frame clones only, minus some. This sample has 15,000 to 20,000 clones; about three quarters occur once, and the top ten carry around 4.2%. This receptor was taken from an adult with Crohn's disease. Source material: ileal tissue. This chain uses TRBV28 with TRBJ1-1; 8 bases match TRBD1. The CDR3 nucleotides are TGTGCCAGCAGGGGACAGGCCTACATGAACACTGAAGCTTTCTTT. Translated: CASRGQAYMNTEAFF.